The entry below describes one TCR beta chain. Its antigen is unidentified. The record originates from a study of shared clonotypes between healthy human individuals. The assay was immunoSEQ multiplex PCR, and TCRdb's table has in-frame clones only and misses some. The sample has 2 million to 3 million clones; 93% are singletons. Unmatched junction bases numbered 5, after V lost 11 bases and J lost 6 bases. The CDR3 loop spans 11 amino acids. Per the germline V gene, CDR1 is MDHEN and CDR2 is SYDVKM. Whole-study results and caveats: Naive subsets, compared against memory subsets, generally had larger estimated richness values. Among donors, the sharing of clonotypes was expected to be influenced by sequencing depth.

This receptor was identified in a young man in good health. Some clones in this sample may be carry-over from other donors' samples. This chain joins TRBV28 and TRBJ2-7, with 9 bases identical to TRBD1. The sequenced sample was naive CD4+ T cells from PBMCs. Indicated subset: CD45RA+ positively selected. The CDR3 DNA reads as TGTGCCGGACAGGGGCTGGGCGAGCAGTACTTC. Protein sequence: CAGQGLGEQYF.